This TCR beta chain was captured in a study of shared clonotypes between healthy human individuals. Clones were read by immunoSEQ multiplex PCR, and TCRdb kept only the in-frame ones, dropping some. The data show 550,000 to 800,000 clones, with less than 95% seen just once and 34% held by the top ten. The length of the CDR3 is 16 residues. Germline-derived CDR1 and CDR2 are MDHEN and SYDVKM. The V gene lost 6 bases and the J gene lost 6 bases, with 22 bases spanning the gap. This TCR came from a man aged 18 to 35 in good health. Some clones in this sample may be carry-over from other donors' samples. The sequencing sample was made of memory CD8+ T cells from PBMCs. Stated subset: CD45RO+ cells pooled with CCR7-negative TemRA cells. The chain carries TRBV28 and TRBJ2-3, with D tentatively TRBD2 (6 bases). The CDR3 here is CASSLWTKGHWDTQYF. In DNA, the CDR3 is TGTGCCAGCAGCCTGTGGACTAAGGGGCACTGGGATACGCAGTATTTT.